A selection of T cell receptor beta chains follows, all from one sample in a study of CD8+CD57+ T cells in acquired aplastic anemia. Each CDR3 protein is one row after TCRdb ran MiXCR on the reads. The sample carries just over 400,000 distinct CDR3 sequences, 55% to 75% recorded once. Material: sorted CD4+, CD8+, or CD8+CD57+ T cells (not recorded which) from PBMCs. The receptors stem from a human donor in good health, serving as a control. Each CDR3 is given with its conserved first and last residue. The D gene is left open where the match is weak. The size field is filled for only some rows; it gives once, few, many or a size class.

d_gene,abundance,j_gene,v_gene,CDR3aa,CDR3nt
NA,NA,TRBJ2-2,TRBV12-3/TRBV12-4,CASSEQGIGELFF,TGTGCCAGCAGCGAGCAGGGGATCGGGGAGTTGTTTTTT
NA,many,TRBJ2-7,TRBV11-2,CASSLSRFSYEQYF,TGTGCCAGCAGCTTAAGCAGGTTCTCCTACGAGCAGTACTTC
NA,NA,TRBJ1-2,TRBV7-3,CASSEAGAGDSYTF,TGTGCCAGCAGCGAAGCTGGGGCAGGGGATAGCTACACCTTC
TRBD1,NA,TRBJ2-1,TRBV5-4,CASRTDRASFNEQFF,TGTGCCAGCAGGACGGACAGGGCCTCCTTCAATGAGCAGTTCTTC
TRBD1,NA,TRBJ1-6,TRBV19,CASSDRVENSPLHF,TGTGCCAGTAGTGACAGGGTTGAAAATTCACCCCTCCACTTT
NA,NA,TRBJ2-5,TRBV15,CATSRRFSYRETQYF,TGTGCCACCAGCAGACGATTTAGCTATCGCGAGACCCAGTACTTC
NA,NA,TRBJ1-1,TRBV20-1,CSAEGNGDTEAFF,TGCAGCGCTGAGGGGAACGGGGACACCGAAGCTTTCTTT
TRBD1,many,TRBJ1-2,TRBV6-5,CASSLIGTGGPAFLGYTF,TGTGCCAGCAGTCTAATCGGGACAGGGGGCCCTGCGTTTCTGGGCTACACCTTC
NA,NA,TRBJ1-6,TRBV5-1,CASSLAGNQPLHF,TGCGCCAGCAGCTTGGCAGGGAATCAACCCCTCCACTTT
NA,NA,TRBJ1-5,TRBV2,CASSAQASADTQHF,TGTGCCAGCAGTGCACAGGCATCGGCAGATACCCAGCATTTT
NA,NA,TRBJ1-4,TRBV15,CATSRDLAGHGVF,TGTGCCACCAGCAGAGATTTGGCGGGCCATGGCGTTTTT
NA,NA,TRBJ1-6,TRBV5-5,CASSSQPGSYNSPLHF,TGCGCCAGCAGCTCGCAGCCGGGCTCCTATAATTCACCCCTCCACTTT
NA,NA,TRBJ2-1,TRBV2,CASSRARGWAEQFF,TGTGCCAGCAGTAGGGCGCGGGGATGGGCTGAGCAGTTCTTC
NA,NA,TRBJ1-2,TRBV2,CASKIEGANPRGRPYGYTF,TGTGCCAGCAAAATCGAGGGTGCCAACCCCAGAGGGAGGCCCTATGGCTACACCTTC
NA,many,TRBJ1-2,TRBV5-6,CASSLDTNYGYTF,TGTGCCAGCAGCTTGGACACGAACTATGGCTACACCTTC
NA,once,TRBJ2-3,TRBV7-2,CASSLRAGGISTDTQYF,TGTGCCAGCAGCCTTCGGGCAGGCGGCATATCCACAGATACGCAGTATTTT
TRBD1,many,TRBJ2-7,TRBV7-2,CASSPAWDRVYEQYF,TGTGCCAGCAGTCCAGCGTGGGACAGAGTCTACGAGCAGTACTTC
NA,once,TRBJ2-3,TRBV7-9,CASSFGGPDSPHHQYF,TGTGCCAGCAGCTTTGGTGGCCCCGATTCACCCCACCACCAGTATTTT
NA,NA,TRBJ2-1,TRBV11-3,CASSQTNKQFF,TGTGCCAGCAGTCAAACAAATAAGCAGTTCTTC
TRBD1,NA,TRBJ2-7,TRBV11-2,CASSFWPAPTGGGYEQYF,TGTGCCAGCAGCTTTTGGCCCGCACCGACAGGGGGTGGGTACGAGCAGTACTTC